The 31 T cell receptor beta chains below come from one sample, sequenced in a study of beta chain features in type 1 diabetes. What was sequenced were expressed TCRB transcripts, since all of the isolated RNA had been reverse transcribed. Produced via immunoSEQ multiplex PCR; TCRdb's table is partial and in-frame only. Seen here are around 250,000 clones, roughly two thirds observed once, and the top ten hold almost 0.055%. Source material: naive CD4+ T cells from blood. The receptors were sampled from a man aged 25-40 years in good health.

V and J are TRBV7-9 and TRBJ2-1; 8 positions agree with TRBD1. The germline V gene has CDR1 SEHNR and CDR2 FQNEAQ (reference sequence). The CDR3 covers 17 residues. J was trimmed by 4 bases and V by 2 bases; bases with no gene match: 10. The CDR3 DNA follows: TGTGCCAGCAGCTTATTGGCCGGGACAGGCCTATACAATGAGCAGTTCTTC. Translation: CASSLLAGTGLYNEQFF.

The rearrangement uses TRBV9 and TRBJ2-5; D might be TRBD2 (6 bases). This CDR3 contains 15 residues. Germline CDR1 is SGDLS and CDR2 is YYNGEE. The V gene lost 0 bases and the J gene lost 7 bases, with 16 bases spanning the gap. The CDR3 sequence is CASSVVGGALGTQYF. The CDR3, as DNA: TGTGCCAGCAGCGTAGTAGGCGGGGCTCTTGGGACCCAGTACTTC.

With regard to this clone: Other DNA sequences of this sample code for an identical CDR3. The chain links TRBV30 to TRBJ2-3; a weak D match, TRBD1 (6 bases). Germline CDR1 reads GTSNPN; CDR2 reads SVGIG (reference sequence). The CDR3 covers 13 residues. Trimming pared 4 bases from V and 4 bases from J, leaving 12 bases between. The CDR3 coding sequence is TGTGCCTGGACCAGGGGCGCAGCAGATACGCAGTATTTT. Translation: CAWTRGAADTQYF.

V is TRBV7-2 and J is TRBJ2-1; 11 nucleotides line up with TRBD2. With V trimmed by 3 bases and J by 9 bases, 10 bases remained unmatched. The CDR3 has 16 amino acids. Germline CDR1 is SGHTA and CDR2 is FQGNSA. DNA of the CDR3: TGTGCCAGCAGCTTGGGTGTAGCGGGAGGGCGAGGTGAGCAGTTCTTC. Protein sequence: CASSLGVAGGRGEQFF.

This chain uses TRBV11-2 with TRBJ2-5; 7 bases map to TRBD2. V was clipped by 8 bases and J by 3 bases; unmatched bases: 6. This CDR3 comprises 13 residues. Germline lookup yields CDR1 SGHAT and CDR2 FQNNGV. The CDR3 coding sequence is TGTGCCAGCGGAGCGGGAATAAAAGAGACCCAGTACTTC. Translating gives CASGAGIKETQYF.

This clone was counted between two and nine times. The chain carries TRBV10-3 and TRBJ2-1, with 8 bases aligning to TRBD2. CDR1 is ENHRY and CDR2 is SYGVKD in the germline V gene. The CDR3 has 15 residues. V lost 5 bases, J lost 5 bases, and 8 bases stayed unmatched. CDR3 region: CAISLQGTRDNEQFF. In DNA form, the CDR3 reads TGTGCCATCAGTCTTCAGGGGACTAGAGACAATGAGCAGTTCTTC.

The chain joins TRBV4-1 to TRBJ2-3; 11 positions match TRBD1. The CDR3 consists of 16 residues. Per germline, CDR1 MGHRA and CDR2 YSYEKL. The trim removed 3 bases at V and 3 bases at J, leaving 5 bases unmatched. The CDR3 sequence: CASSQDRGQGTDTQYF. The CDR3 nucleotides read TGCGCCAGCAGCCAGGACAGGGGGCAAGGGACAGATACGCAGTATTTT.

The V and J genes are TRBV7-2 and TRBJ2-3; D call uncertain. Trimming pared 5 bases from V and 0 bases from J, leaving 12 bases between. The CDR3 totals 15 residues. Germline CDR1 reads SGHTA; CDR2 reads FQGNSA. In DNA, the CDR3 is TGTGCCAGCAGCCCAAGGACGTCTAGCACAGATACGCAGTATTTT. This gives the protein CASSPRTSSTDTQYF. The variable domain in full, completed from reference TRBV7-2 and TRBJ2-3, reads GAGVSQSPSNKVTEKGKDVELRCDPISGHTALYWYRQSLGQGLEFLIYFQGNSAPDKSGLPSDRFSAERTGGSVSTLTIQRTQQEDSAVYLCASSPRTSSTDTQYFGPGTRLTVL.

The rearrangement uses TRBV13 and TRBJ2-3; TRBD1 is a possible D gene (5 bases). The CDR3 length is 15 residues. The V and J ends lost 0 bases and 3 bases respectively, with 10 bases between them. CDR1 is PRHDT, CDR2 FYEKMQ, per germline (reference sequence). The CDR3 DNA reads as TGTGCCAGCAGCTTAGGGTCAGGGAAAACAGATACGCAGTATTTT. Amino acids: CASSLGSGKTDTQYF.

The table lists this clone with a few counts. The CDR3 here is CASSLSWDGYTF. The DNA of the CDR3 is TGTGCCAGCAGCCTATCCTGGGATGGCTACACCTTC. The chain recombines TRBV11-2 with TRBJ1-2, with unresolved D. Germline CDR1 SGHAT, CDR2 FQNNGV. The CDR3 totals 12 residues. V was pared by 5 bases and J by 6 bases, with 10 bases between.

V and J are TRBV25-1 and TRBJ2-7; 10 nucleotides match TRBD2. CDR3 length: 15 amino acids. The V gene end was trimmed by 3 bases and the J gene end by 4 bases; junction bases not matched to a gene: 6. CDR1 is MGHDK, CDR2 SYGVNS, per germline. The CDR3 sequence is CASSDGPSGGYEQYF. CDR3 coding DNA: TGTGCCAGCAGTGATGGGCCTAGCGGGGGATACGAGCAGTACTTC.

The gene calls are TRBV5-1 and TRBJ2-1; 8 positions agree with TRBD2. The CDR3 is 15 amino acids. V trimming: 1 base; J trimming: 8 bases; junction bases outside the gene matches: 8. The germline CDR1 and CDR2 sequences are SGHRS and YFSETQ. The CDR3 loop is CASSLRRGAVYEQFF. The CDR3 DNA reads as TGCGCCAGCAGCTTGCGGCGGGGGGCCGTCTATGAGCAGTTCTTC.

This clone was observed a few times. This chain links TRBV15 with TRBJ2-1; tentatively, D is TRBD2 (6 bases). The CDR3 runs to 16 residues. Germline V gives CDR1 LNHNV, CDR2 YYDKDF (reference sequence). V lost 5 bases and J 4 bases, leaving 18 bases between the germline ends. CDR3 coding DNA: TGTGCCACCAGCTCCCTGAACGGGAGCACTTACAATGAGCAGTTCTTC. This gives the protein CATSSLNGSTYNEQFF.

The V and J genes are TRBV30 and TRBJ1-2; no clear D gene. The germline CDR1 and CDR2 sequences are GTSNPN and SVGIG (reference sequence). This CDR3 is 13 amino acids long. Deletions cut 4 bases from V and 2 bases from J, with 11 bases between. The CDR3 reads CAWTGMGNYGYTF. In DNA, the CDR3 is TGTGCCTGGACTGGGATGGGCAACTATGGCTACACCTTC.

The chain combines TRBV7-2 with TRBJ2-3; the D gene is possibly TRBD1 (5 bases). The CDR3 is 15 amino acids. Per the germline V gene, CDR1 is SGHTA and CDR2 is FQGNSA. Trimming took 5 bases from V and 4 from J, leaving 16 bases between them. CDR3 residues: CASSPGHGGADTQYF. CDR3 coding DNA: TGTGCCAGCAGCCCCGGACATGGCGGAGCAGATACGCAGTATTTT.

J is TRBJ2-1 and V is TRBV28, with D tentatively TRBD2 (6 bases). Between the trimmed V and J ends, which lost 6 bases and 8 bases, there was a span of 20 bases. Germline-derived CDR1 and CDR2 are MDHEN and SYDVKM. The CDR3 covers 15 residues. The CDR3 DNA follows: TGTGCCAGCAGCACGATCGGGACTTCTTCCGATGAGCAGTTCTTC. This codes for CASSTIGTSSDEQFF. The full variable domain, completed using reference TRBV28 and TRBJ2-1, is DVKVTQSSRYLVKRTGEKVFLECVQDMDHENMFWYRQDPGLGLRLIYFSYDVKMKEKGDIPEGYSVSREKKERFSLILESASTNQTSMYLCASSTIGTSSDEQFFGPGTRLTVL.

This chain uses TRBV9 with TRBJ2-3; D gene unclear. Germline V lookup: CDR1 SGDLS, CDR2 YYNGEE. Trimming left V 0 bases short and J 2 bases short, with 4 bases between. The CDR3 consists of 13 residues. DNA for the CDR3: TGTGCCAGCAGCGTAGTTTACACAGATACGCAGTATTTT. Residues: CASSVVYTDTQYF.

The chain has TRBV10-3 and TRBJ2-5; D unresolved. In germline, CDR1 is ENHRY, CDR2 SYGVKD. CDR3 length: 14 residues. V lost 0 bases and J lost 2, with 7 bases in between. CDR3 nucleotides: TGTGCCATCAGTGAGTCCATAGGGCAAGAGACCCAGTACTTC. Encoded protein: CAISESIGQETQYF.

The rearrangement joins TRBV5-1 to TRBJ1-1; the D is unclear. The germline V and J ends were trimmed by 6 bases and 3 bases, with 6 bases remaining between them. Per germline, CDR1 SGHRS and CDR2 YFSETQ. The CDR3 extends over 11 amino acids. CDR3 protein: CASKSDTEAFF. The DNA for the CDR3 is TGCGCCAGCAAGTCTGACACTGAAGCTTTCTTT.

V usage is TRBV18 and J usage is TRBJ2-7; 8 bases match TRBD2. This CDR3 is 14 amino acids long. From germline, CDR1 is KGHSH and CDR2 LQKENI. V was pared by 2 bases and J by 0 bases, with 0 bases of the junction left unmatched. CDR3: CASSPGTSSYEQYF. CDR3 nucleotides: TGTGCCAGCTCACCAGGGACTAGCTCCTACGAGCAGTACTTC. The whole variable domain, filled in from reference TRBV18 and TRBJ2-7, reads NAGVMQNPRHLVRRRGQEARLRCSPMKGHSHVYWYRQLPEEGLKFMVYLQKENIIDESGMPKERFSAEFPKEGPSILRIQQVVRGDSAAYFCASSPGTSSYEQYFGPGTRLTVT.

The V gene is TRBV5-4, the J gene TRBJ1-1, with D possibly TRBD1 on 6 matching bases. The CDR3 has 15 amino acids. Trimming took off 6 bases at V and 0 bases at J, with 15 bases between the two ends. Germline V lookup: CDR1 SGHNT, CDR2 YYREEE (reference sequence). The CDR3 spells CASTRRGALNTEAFF. The CDR3, as DNA: TGTGCCAGCACCCGAAGGGGGGCCCTGAACACTGAAGCTTTCTTT.

The J gene is TRBJ2-1, the V gene TRBV5-1; 11 bases match TRBD1. From germline, CDR1 is SGHRS and CDR2 YFSETQ. The CDR3 runs to 17 residues. J gave up 2 bases and V 0 bases, and 4 bases lay outside the gene matches. CDR3 region: CASSLGTGGLPYNEQFF. As DNA, the CDR3 is TGCGCCAGCAGCTTGGGGACAGGGGGCTTGCCCTACAATGAGCAGTTCTTC.

The gene calls are TRBV25-1 and TRBJ2-7, with 8 bases aligning to TRBD2. The junction had 12 bases not matched to a gene; V was cut back by 3 bases and J by 5 bases. Germline V gives CDR1 MGHDK, CDR2 SYGVNS. The CDR3 has 16 residues. The CDR3 spells CASSDSAFLSGDEQYF. CDR3 bases: TGTGCCAGCAGTGACTCTGCCTTCCTTAGCGGGGACGAGCAGTACTTC.

The J gene is TRBJ2-1, the V gene TRBV7-2; TRBD2 agrees at 14 bases. Germline CDR1 is SGHTA and CDR2 is FQGNSA. The CDR3 is made up of 16 amino acids. After removal of 1 base from V and 7 bases from J, the junction contained 3 bases not matched to a gene. Written as DNA, the CDR3 is TGTGCCAGCAGCTTAGGGACTAGCGGGAGGTTGAATGAGCAGTTCTTC. This translates into CASSLGTSGRLNEQFF.

J is TRBJ2-7 and V is TRBV29-1; 14 bases map to TRBD2. V lost 7 bases to trimming and J lost 4 bases; unmatched junction nucleotides: 9. The CDR3 runs to 15 residues. From germline, CDR1 is SQVTM and CDR2 ANQGSEA. In DNA, the CDR3 is TGCAGCGCCGTAGGGACTAGCGGGAGTGGGTACGAGCAGTACTTC. Translating it yields CSAVGTSGSGYEQYF.

This clone was seen a handful of times. CDR3 DNA sequence: TGTGCCTGGAGTTCCAGACTAGCGGGAGGGAGCGTGGTC. The encoded protein is CAWSSRLAGGSVV. The chain is built from TRBV30 and TRBJ2-7, with 14 positions matching TRBD2. This CDR3 contains 13 residues. Germline V gene lookup returns CDR1 GTSNPN and CDR2 SVGIG (reference sequence).

This clone has more than one count but fewer than ten. The chain has TRBV19 and TRBJ2-3, with 12 positions matching TRBD2. This CDR3 spans 19 amino acids. The germline V gene has CDR1 LNHDA and CDR2 SQIVND (reference sequence). Unmatched junction bases numbered 12, after V lost 3 bases and J lost 2 bases. CDR3 sequence: CASSIPSQLAGGSTDTQYF. The CDR3 DNA is TGTGCCAGTAGTATCCCCTCTCAACTAGCGGGGGGTTCCACAGATACGCAGTATTTT.

The chain combines TRBV7-2 with TRBJ2-7; no firm D call. This CDR3 is built from 11 residues. The V and J ends lost 5 bases and 5 bases respectively, with 7 bases between them. CDR1 is SGHTA and CDR2 is FQGNSA in the germline V gene. CDR3 sequence reads: CASSRTNEQYF. The CDR3 DNA reads as TGTGCCAGCAGCAGAACCAACGAGCAGTACTTC.

This sequence joins TRBV14 and TRBJ1-6, with 11 bases lining up with TRBD1. V trimming: 0 bases; J trimming: 9 bases; junction bases outside the gene matches: 1. Germline CDR1 SGHDN, CDR2 FVKESK. The CDR3 is 15 amino acids. The CDR3 DNA follows: TGTGCCAGCAGCCAAGAGGACAGGGGGCTTTCACCCCTCCACTTT. The encoded protein is CASSQEDRGLSPLHF.

The chain carries TRBV2 and TRBJ2-2, with 8 positions matching TRBD2. J lost 1 base, V lost 11 bases, and 6 bases had no gene match. The CDR3 is 14 amino acids. From germline, CDR1 is SNHLY and CDR2 FYNNEI. CDR3 in DNA: TGTGCCGGCCAGCGGGAGAAGAACACCGGGGAGCTGTTTTTT. Its translation: CAGQREKNTGELFF.

The chain couples TRBV23-1 to TRBJ1-2; perhaps TRBD1 as D (5 bases). TRBV23-1 is an ORF for which the function is uncertain. V dropped 1 base and J dropped 1 base, with 16 bases sitting between them. There are 17 residues in the CDR3. The chain's CDR3 is CASSQWTTGTYNYGYTF. CDR3 nucleotide sequence: TGCGCCAGCAGTCAATGGACAACCGGGACCTATAACTATGGCTACACCTTC.